Listed here are 31 T cell receptor beta chains from one sample, sequenced in a study of identical twins. TCRdb re-called the 5' RACE reads through MiXCR, storing one row per CDR3 protein. The sample gives hundreds of thousands of distinct CDR3 sequences, 7.1% of which show up once; 1.6% is in the top ten. These same records also appear under a second study, on yellow fever vaccine responses in identical twins.

Sequenced sample: PBMCs. All receptors come from a young woman in good health.

This clonotype showed up just a few times. The V call is TRBV18, the J call TRBJ2-1, with 10 nucleotides matching TRBD2. The CDR3 is 15 amino acids. The germline gives CDR1 KGHSH, CDR2 LQKENI. Trimming removed 6 bases from V and 6 bases from J; junction bases left unmatched: 8. The CDR3 bases are TGTGCCAGCTCTTCAAGCGGGGGGGCCTCCAATGAGCAGTTCTTC. Protein: CASSSSGGASNEQFF.

The chain combines TRBV3-1 with TRBJ2-7; TRBD1 matches 8 bases. The CDR3 has 15 residues. V was pared by 3 bases and J by 4 bases, with 8 bases of the junction left unmatched. Germline V gene sequence: CDR1 LGHDT, CDR2 YNNKEL (reference sequence). This CDR3 reads CASSQRQGRRYEQYF. DNA of the CDR3: TGTGCCAGCAGCCAGAGACAGGGGAGAAGGTACGAGCAGTACTTC.

V usage is TRBV7-2 and J usage is TRBJ2-7, with D possibly matching TRBD1 (6 bases). The V gene lost 0 bases and the J gene lost 2 bases, with 23 bases spanning the gap. Germline V CDR1 and CDR2: SGHTA, FQGNSA. This CDR3 is built from 19 residues. The CDR3 nucleotides are TGTGCCAGCAGCTTAGCGGGTTTAGGAGGTAACAGGGAAACCTACGAGCAGTACGTC. Translating gives CASSLAGLGGNRETYEQYV.

This clonotype was picked up a small number of times. The chain is built from TRBV6-1 and TRBJ2-7; 7 positions agree with TRBD1. Trimming cost V 1 base and J 2 bases; bases outside gene matches: 5. From germline, CDR1 is MNHNS and CDR2 SASEGT. This CDR3 region has 15 residues. The CDR3: CASSEVGTATYEQYV. In nucleotides, the CDR3 is TGTGCCAGCAGTGAAGTGGGGACAGCCACCTACGAGCAGTACGTC.

The CDR3 sequence is CSAQGGTGGAEQFF. The CDR3, as DNA: TGCAGTGCCCAAGGAGGGACAGGGGGCGCTGAGCAGTTCTTC. V gene TRBV20-1 combines with J gene TRBJ2-1, with 12 bases that match TRBD1. This CDR3 comprises 14 residues. Germline V CDR1 and CDR2: DFQATT, SNEGSKA (reference sequence). Unmatched junction bases numbered 9, after V lost 6 bases and J lost 9 bases.

This clonotype was seen a few times. The rearrangement joins TRBV28 to TRBJ2-7; D is uncertain. CDR1 and CDR2 (germline): MDHEN, SYDVKM. CDR3 length: 12 amino acids. Trimming took off 4 bases at V and 3 bases at J, with 7 bases between the two ends. CDR3 sequence (DNA): TGTGCCAGCAGTTCTCCCTTCTACGAGCAGTACTTC. Translated: CASSSPFYEQYF.

This clonotype was picked up many times. The chain uses TRBV3-1 and TRBJ1-6; D uncertain. Trimming took 1 base from V and 10 from J, leaving 11 bases between them. The CDR3 has 14 residues. The V gene's germline CDR1 is LGHDT and CDR2 YNNKEL (reference sequence). The CDR3 DNA reads TGTGCCAGCAGCCAAGCCATGCCGGGGTCACCCCTCCACTTT. Translation: CASSQAMPGSPLHF.

V usage is TRBV19 and J usage is TRBJ1-1; D gene uncertain. Germline V lookup: CDR1 LNHDA, CDR2 SQIVND (reference sequence). Trimming pared 6 bases from V and 3 bases from J, leaving 17 bases between. CDR3 length: 15 amino acids. The CDR3 loop reads CASRPAGPGYTEAFF. The CDR3 DNA is TGTGCCAGTAGACCTGCCGGACCGGGGTACACTGAAGCTTTCTTT. Supplemented by reference TRBV19 and TRBJ1-1, the full variable domain reads DGGITQSPKYLFRKEGQNVTLSCEQNLNHDAMYWYRQDPGQGLRLIYYSQIVNDFQKGDIAEGYSVSREKKESFPLTVTSAQKNPTAFYLCASRPAGPGYTEAFFGQGTRLTVV.

In this sample, this clonotype turned up many times. The rearrangement links TRBV6-5 to TRBJ2-3; D unclear. The CDR3 is 11 amino acids. The germline V gene has CDR1 MNHEY and CDR2 SVGAGI. Trimming removed 6 bases at V and 5 bases at J, with 6 bases between. The CDR3 loop is CASSELDTQYF. CDR3 DNA sequence: TGTGCCAGCAGCGAACTAGATACGCAGTATTTT.

A few counts support this clonotype. The rearrangement joins TRBV11-2 to TRBJ2-3; the D is unclear. V lost 4 bases to trimming and J lost 3 bases, with 11 bases between them. The CDR3 runs 14 residues. CDR1 SGHAT and CDR2 FQNNGV come from the germline V gene. CDR3 region: CASSSSTGTDTQYF. The CDR3, as DNA: TGTGCCAGCAGCTCATCGACTGGGACAGATACGCAGTATTTT.

This clonotype was detected only a few times. This chain joins TRBV4-2 and TRBJ2-5, with D possibly TRBD2 on 6 matching bases. V was shortened by 0 bases and J by 10 bases, with 21 bases between the two germline ends. CDR1 is LGHNA, CDR2 YNFKEQ, per germline. This CDR3 region has 16 residues. CDR3 sequence: CASSQEGSGGVQRQYF. CDR3 DNA: TGTGCCAGCAGCCAAGAGGGTAGCGGCGGCGTTCAGCGCCAGTACTTC.

Relative to its sample, this clonotype is medium-sized. The chain joins TRBV10-3 to TRBJ1-3; D might be TRBD1 (5 bases). The CDR3 has 14 amino acids. V was cut by 7 bases and J by 3 bases, with 13 bases left in between. From germline, CDR1 is ENHRY and CDR2 SYGVKD. The chain's CDR3 is CAIMGEASGNTIYF. CDR3 nucleotides: TGTGCCATCATGGGGGAGGCGAGTGGAAACACCATATATTTT.

This clonotype was counted ten times or more. V is TRBV7-9 and J is TRBJ1-1; weak D call: TRBD1 (5 bases). Germline V gene lookup returns CDR1 SEHNR and CDR2 FQNEAQ (reference sequence). Trimming pared 7 bases from V and 1 base from J, leaving 13 bases between. CDR3 length equals 14 residues. CDR3 region: CASKPRETNTEAFF. CDR3 nucleotides: TGTGCCAGCAAACCCAGGGAAACGAACACTGAAGCTTTCTTT. The whole variable domain, remainder taken from reference TRBV7-9 and TRBJ1-1, is DTGVSQNPRHKITKRGQNVTFRCDPISEHNRLYWYRQTLGQGPEFLTYFQNEAQLEKSRLLSDRFSAERPKGSFSTLEIQRTEQGDSAMYLCASKPRETNTEAFFGQGTRLTVV.

The genes are TRBV10-3 and TRBJ2-1, with D perhaps TRBD2 (6 bases). CDR1 is ENHRY, CDR2 SYGVKD, per germline. This CDR3 comprises 12 residues. Trimming took off 4 bases at V and 10 bases at J, with 11 bases between the two ends. CDR3 nucleotides: TGTGCCATCAGTGTGGGGGGTGACGAGCAGTTCTTC. It encodes CAISVGGDEQFF.

V usage is TRBV4-1 and J usage is TRBJ1-5; TRBD1 is a possible D gene (5 bases). This CDR3 has 14 residues. V was trimmed by 5 bases and J by 10 bases, leaving 18 bases between them. Germline values: CDR1 MGHRA, CDR2 YSYEKL. The CDR3 region has the DNA TGCGCCAGCAGCAAGGACGGGACGGGACTACCCCAGCATTTT. Its protein is CASSKDGTGLPQHF.

The chain combines TRBV20-1 with TRBJ2-1; 12 nucleotides match TRBD2. Germline V gene sequence: CDR1 DFQATT, CDR2 SNEGSKA (reference sequence). This CDR3 region has 17 residues. Trimming took 1 base from V and 2 from J; bases not matched to a gene: 6. The CDR3 here is CSARGLAGGPTYNEQFF. The CDR3 region has the DNA TGCAGTGCTAGAGGGCTAGCGGGAGGGCCGACCTACAATGAGCAGTTCTTC.

The gene calls are TRBV7-9 and TRBJ1-4; TRBD1 matches at 8 bases. The CDR3 runs to 16 residues. Germline CDR1 is SEHNR and CDR2 is FQNEAQ (reference sequence). J was trimmed by 2 bases and V by 4 bases; bases with no gene match: 6. CDR3 nucleotide sequence: TGTGCCAGCAGCTACCAGGGGGCATCGACTAATGAAAAACTGTTTTTT. As protein: CASSYQGASTNEKLFF.

This clonotype appeared many times. The chain carries TRBV2 and TRBJ1-4; D is possibly TRBD1 (6 bases). Germline CDR1 SNHLY, CDR2 FYNNEI. V lost 3 bases and J lost 4, with 9 bases in between. The CDR3 length is 14 residues. CDR3 in amino acids: CASSDRDNNEKLFF. The CDR3, as DNA: TGTGCCAGCAGTGACAGGGACAATAATGAAAAACTGTTTTTT.

This chain uses TRBV7-9 with TRBJ2-5, with 7 bases lining up with TRBD2. The germline CDR1 and CDR2 sequences are SEHNR and FQNEAQ (reference sequence). CDR3 length equals 14 residues. Trimming removed 7 bases from V and 5 bases from J; junction bases left unmatched: 10. CDR3 in amino acids: CASIWEGHSETQYF. The CDR3 bases are TGTGCCAGCATCTGGGAGGGCCATAGTGAGACCCAGTACTTC.

This clonotype was recorded a few times. This chain links TRBV5-6 with TRBJ1-1; TRBD1 matches 8 bases. This CDR3 has 15 amino acids. The germline V gene encodes CDR1 SGHDT and CDR2 YYEEEE. Losses at the gene ends were 0 bases for V and 4 bases for J; bases not matched to a gene: 5. The CDR3 nucleotides read TGTGCCAGCAGCTTGGTCCGGACAGGGCCCACTGAAGCTTTCTTT. This gives the protein CASSLVRTGPTEAFF.

Ten or more counts support this clonotype. This rearrangement joins TRBV15 to TRBJ1-1, with D possibly TRBD1 on 6 matching bases. There are 17 residues in the CDR3. V shed 1 base and J shed 1 base, with 16 bases lying between them. Germline V CDR1 and CDR2: LNHNV, YYDKDF (reference sequence). The CDR3 here is CATSRVPPGHKNTEAFF. Written as DNA, the CDR3 is TGTGCCACCAGCAGAGTTCCTCCGGGACACAAGAACACTGAAGCTTTCTTT.

V and J are TRBV29-1 and TRBJ2-4, with D possibly TRBD2 on 7 matching bases. The CDR3 spans 14 residues. The V end was cut by 6 bases, the J end by 7 bases, with 19 bases between. Germline CDR1 and CDR2: SQVTM and ANQGSEA. As DNA, the CDR3 is TGCAGCGTGACGAGAGGGAGGGGGGGGAACATTCAGTACTTC. Protein: CSVTRGRGGNIQYF.

V and J are TRBV6-5 and TRBJ2-6; unclear D gene. The CDR3 consists of 17 residues. The germline CDR1 and CDR2 sequences are MNHEY and SVGAGI. The V and J ends lost 1 base and 0 bases respectively, with 10 bases between them. The CDR3 sequence: CASSYYQSPSGANVLTF. DNA for the CDR3: TGTGCCAGCAGTTACTACCAAAGTCCCTCTGGGGCCAACGTCCTGACTTTC.

This sequence joins TRBV7-8 and TRBJ1-6; TRBD1 agrees at 7 bases. Germline-derived CDR1 and CDR2 are SGHVS and FQNEAQ. This CDR3 is built from 14 residues. V lost 3 bases to trimming and J lost 5 bases; unmatched junction nucleotides: 1. CDR3: CASSFTGDNSPLHF. CDR3 in DNA: TGTGCCAGCAGCTTTACAGGGGATAATTCACCCCTCCACTTT.

A few counts support this clonotype. The chain employs TRBV9 and TRBJ1-1, with D hard to call. V was cut by 4 bases and J by 2 bases, with 9 bases left in between. Germline-derived CDR1 and CDR2 are SGDLS and YYNGEE. The CDR3 totals 13 residues. The CDR3 loop reads CASSPDINTEAFF. In nucleotides, the CDR3 is TGTGCCAGCAGCCCCGATATAAACACTGAAGCTTTCTTT.

This clonotype was found a few times. The chain's CDR3 is CASSEEDEGYTEAFF. As DNA, the CDR3 is TGTGCCAGCAGTGAAGAAGATGAGGGCTACACTGAAGCTTTCTTT. V and J are TRBV6-1 and TRBJ1-1; D is unclear. The CDR3 loop spans 15 amino acids. CDR1 MNHNS and CDR2 SASEGT come from the germline V gene. The V and J ends lost 1 base and 3 bases respectively, with 12 bases between them.

The V gene is TRBV7-9, the J gene TRBJ1-4; D gene uncertain. The CDR3 runs to 14 residues. Germline V lookup: CDR1 SEHNR, CDR2 FQNEAQ (reference sequence). V was trimmed by 1 base and J by 10 bases, leaving 13 bases between them. CDR3 sequence (DNA): TGTGCCAGCAGCTTAGGGAACAGTGGAGGAAAACTGTTTTTT. Translated: CASSLGNSGGKLFF. The whole variable domain, remainder taken from reference TRBV7-9 and TRBJ1-4, is DTGVSQNPRHKITKRGQNVTFRCDPISEHNRLYWYRQTLGQGPEFLTYFQNEAQLEKSRLLSDRFSAERPKGSFSTLEIQRTEQGDSAMYLCASSLGNSGGKLFFGSGTQLSVL.

There are a few counts of this clonotype. The V and J genes are TRBV20-1 and TRBJ1-6; D may be TRBD1 (5 bases). The CDR3 has 14 amino acids. The germline V gene has CDR1 DFQATT and CDR2 SNEGSKA (reference sequence). V shed 6 bases and J shed 8 bases, with 17 bases lying between them. CDR3 sequence: CSAAGRATYSPLHF. Here the CDR3 DNA reads TGCAGTGCAGCGGGACGGGCAACATATTCACCCCTCCACTTT.

This clonotype occurred many times. The chain is built from TRBV3-1 and TRBJ2-1, with D hard to call. The CDR3 sequence is 15 residues long. The germline gives CDR1 LGHDT, CDR2 YNNKEL (reference sequence). V lost 0 bases, J lost 0 bases, and 6 bases lay in between. The CDR3 sequence: CASSQDSSSYNEQFF. CDR3 sequence (DNA): TGTGCCAGCAGCCAAGATTCTAGCTCCTACAATGAGCAGTTCTTC.

This clonotype was seen a handful of times. The CDR3 reads CASSLEGPQETQYF. The CDR3 DNA reads TGTGCCAGCAGCTTAGAAGGGCCCCAAGAGACCCAGTACTTC. The chain is built from TRBV11-2 and TRBJ2-5; D not certain. Germline V gene data show CDR1 as SGHAT and CDR2 as FQNNGV. The V gene lost 0 bases and the J gene lost 1 base, with 6 bases spanning the gap. The CDR3 extends over 14 amino acids.

This chain links TRBV12-3 or TRBV12-4 with TRBJ1-2, with TRBD1 identical over 8 bases. This CDR3 region has 13 residues. Unmatched junction bases numbered 5, after V lost 5 bases and J lost 6 bases. The CDR3 nucleotides are TGTGCCAGCAGTACACAGGGGGTGGATGGCTACACCTTC. Its translation is CASSTQGVDGYTF.